Below, 19 T cell receptor beta chains from the same sample are listed, as sequenced in a study of T cell responses to AZD1222 COVID-19 vaccine. Generated by immunoSEQ multiplex PCR, the TCRdb table keeps only in-frame clones and is missing some. The table shows about 72,000 clones, with around 86% occurring only once. The starting material was peripheral blood, obtained on day 0 of AZD1222 vaccination. Receptor source: an adult in good health.

The chain is built from TRBV6-5 and TRBJ1-2; D remains unclear. V was clipped by 4 bases and J by 0 bases, with 9 bases between them. Germline V gives CDR1 MNHEY, CDR2 SVGAGI. There are 14 residues in the CDR3. CDR3 in amino acids: CASSSPQANYGYTF. Here the CDR3 DNA reads TGTGCCAGCAGTTCACCTCAAGCTAACTATGGCTACACCTTC.

V usage is TRBV7-2 and J usage is TRBJ2-1, with a tentative D call TRBD2 (5 bases). The CDR3 is 13 residues long. V gave up 7 bases and J gave up 5 bases, with 12 bases separating them. From germline, CDR1 is SGHTA and CDR2 FQGNSA. The CDR3 DNA follows: TGTGCCAGCAACCCTAGCCGAGACAATGAGCAGTTCTTC. This encodes CASNPSRDNEQFF.

This clone has just one count. V usage is TRBV11-3 and J usage is TRBJ1-1, with a weak D call TRBD1 (5 bases). The CDR3 extends over 14 amino acids. Per the germline V gene, CDR1 is SGHNT and CDR2 is YENEEA. V was trimmed by 5 bases and J by 0 bases, leaving 10 bases between them. CDR3 sequence: CASSRRGMNTEAFF. CDR3 nucleotide sequence: TGTGCCAGCAGCCGTCGGGGGATGAACACTGAAGCTTTCTTT. The full variable domain, completed using reference TRBV11-3 and TRBJ1-1, is EAGVVQSPRYKIIEKKQPVAFWCNPISGHNTLYWYLQNLGQGPELLIRYENEEAVDDSQLPKDRFSAERLKGVDSTLKIQPAELGDSAVYLCASSRRGMNTEAFFGQGTRLTVV.

The chain joins TRBV7-9 to TRBJ1-3; D remains ambiguous. The CDR3 loop spans 16 amino acids. Trimming removed 3 bases at V and 0 bases at J, with 12 bases between. Germline lookup yields CDR1 SEHNR and CDR2 FQNEAQ (reference sequence). CDR3 nucleotide sequence: TGTGCCAGCAGCTTTGGGTTTGGGAGCTCTGGAAACACCATATATTTT. As protein: CASSFGFGSSGNTIYF.

The V call is TRBV2, the J call TRBJ1-1; the D is unclear. Trimming cost V 6 bases and J 0 bases, with 11 bases left between them. Germline CDR1 is SNHLY and CDR2 is FYNNEI. The CDR3 runs to 14 residues. CDR3 residues: CASRMTELNTEAFF. The CDR3 DNA is TGTGCCAGCAGGATGACCGAGCTGAACACTGAAGCTTTCTTT.

This clone was counted between two and nine times. The chain couples TRBV4-1 to TRBJ1-2, with no clear D. The CDR3 has 15 residues. In germline, CDR1 is MGHRA, CDR2 YSYEKL. V lost 1 base and J 2 bases, leaving 11 bases between the germline ends. In nucleotides, the CDR3 is TGCGCCAGCAGCCAAGTGCAGGCCTCAAACTATGGCTACACCTTC. Its translation is CASSQVQASNYGYTF.

V usage is TRBV7-9 and J usage is TRBJ1-3; TRBD1 is a possible D gene (5 bases). In germline, CDR1 is SEHNR, CDR2 FQNEAQ (reference sequence). CDR3 length: 16 residues. Trimming stripped 6 bases from V and 0 bases from J, with 15 bases between. CDR3 amino acids: CASRPTGGGSGNTIYF. The CDR3 DNA follows: TGTGCCAGCAGACCCACCGGGGGTGGCTCTGGAAACACCATATATTTT.

This chain joins TRBV19 and TRBJ2-3, with TRBD1 matching over 10 bases. The CDR3 consists of 15 residues. Germline V CDR1 and CDR2: LNHDA, SQIVND (reference sequence). The junction had 8 bases not matched to a gene; V was cut back by 8 bases and J by 3 bases. CDR3 loop: CASQGDRGSTDTQYF. The CDR3 nucleotides are TGTGCCAGTCAGGGGGACAGGGGTAGTACAGATACGCAGTATTTT.

This clone has only one observation. The rearrangement links TRBV5-4 to TRBJ2-6; D perhaps matches TRBD1 (6 bases). This CDR3 has 17 residues. Germline lookup yields CDR1 SGHNT and CDR2 YYREEE (reference sequence). Trimming took 4 bases from V and 1 from J, leaving 15 bases between them. CDR3 sequence reads: CASSVTGFGSGANVLTF. The CDR3 DNA reads TGTGCCAGCAGCGTTACAGGGTTTGGATCTGGGGCCAACGTCCTGACTTTC.

This clone was detected a few times. The chain employs TRBV5-1 and TRBJ1-2; 7 nucleotides match TRBD1. Germline CDR1 is SGHRS and CDR2 is YFSETQ. This CDR3 has 16 residues. Unmatched junction bases numbered 9, after V lost 4 bases and J lost 0 bases. The CDR3 loop reads CASSPGGDRPNYGYTF. CDR3 nucleotide sequence: TGCGCCAGCAGCCCTGGAGGGGACAGACCTAACTATGGCTACACCTTC.

The J gene is TRBJ2-5, the V gene TRBV6-5; TRBD2 matches at 14 bases. The CDR3 loop spans 14 amino acids. Germline V gives CDR1 MNHEY, CDR2 SVGAGI. The trim removed 6 bases at V and 9 bases at J, leaving 6 bases unmatched. CDR3 DNA: TGTGCCAGCAGGACGGGACTAGCGGGGGAGGCCCAGTACTTC. This gives the protein CASRTGLAGEAQYF.

The rearrangement links TRBV11-3 to TRBJ2-7, with D possibly being TRBD1 or TRBD2 (5 bases each). The CDR3 totals 13 residues. Germline V gene lookup returns CDR1 SGHNT and CDR2 YENEEA. Trimming pared 3 bases from V and 0 bases from J, leaving 6 bases between. In nucleotides, the CDR3 is TGTGCCAGCAGCTTTGGGGGCTCCTACGAGCAGTACTTC. It specifies CASSFGGSYEQYF.

Comment on this clone: The sample has other DNA sequences that encode this CDR3 too. The genes are TRBV7-3 and TRBJ2-1; 7 bases line up with TRBD1. The V gene's germline CDR1 is SGHTA and CDR2 FQGTGA. The CDR3 totals 12 residues. V was clipped by 5 bases and J by 7 bases; unmatched bases: 2. The CDR3 DNA reads as TGTGCCAGCAGCAGGACAGGTAATGAGCAGTTCTTC. Translated: CASSRTGNEQFF.

The V gene is TRBV7-2, the J gene TRBJ1-3, with D hard to call. The germline V gene encodes CDR1 SGHTA and CDR2 FQGNSA. The ends were cut back, 1 base at V and 4 bases at J, with 11 bases in the middle. This CDR3 has 15 amino acids. CDR3 sequence (DNA): TGTGCCAGCAGCTTAGGGTGGCAGTTGGGAAACACCATATATTTT. This gives the protein CASSLGWQLGNTIYF.

The chain is built from TRBV5-1 and TRBJ1-2; D remains ambiguous. The CDR3 is made up of 15 amino acids. V lost 2 bases and J lost 3, with 14 bases in between. From germline, CDR1 is SGHRS and CDR2 YFSETQ. The DNA of the CDR3 is TGCGCCAGCAGCTTAAGACGCGGAGATGACTATGGCTACACCTTC. It yields the protein CASSLRRGDDYGYTF.

This clone was recorded once. The chain employs TRBV4-1 and TRBJ1-3; D uncertain. Germline loops: CDR1 MGHRA, CDR2 YSYEKL. The V end lost 0 bases, the J end lost 4 bases, and 13 bases lay between the germline ends. This CDR3 is 16 amino acids long. The DNA for the CDR3 is TGCGCCAGCAGCCAAGATGGAGTGGGTTGGGGAAACACCATATATTTT. It yields the protein CASSQDGVGWGNTIYF.

The CDR3 nucleotides read TGTGCCAGCAGCGAAAACAGTTACACTGAAGCTTTCTTT. Translation gives CASSENSYTEAFF. The chain combines TRBV7-2 with TRBJ1-1, with D uncertain. The CDR3 has 13 residues. CDR1 and CDR2 from the germline V gene are SGHTA and FQGNSA. V dropped 5 bases and J dropped 3 bases, with 10 bases sitting between them.

In this sample, this clone turned up a few times. This chain connects TRBV7-3 to TRBJ2-1; TRBD2 is a possible D gene (7 bases). Trimming shortened V by 2 bases and J by 6 bases, and 11 bases separated the two germline ends. The CDR3 spans 14 residues. Germline CDR1 SGHTA, CDR2 FQGTGA. In DNA, the CDR3 is TGTGCCAGCAGCTTACGGGGGGCCTCCAATGAGCAGTTCTTC. Protein sequence: CASSLRGASNEQFF.

The chain couples TRBV5-1 to TRBJ1-1, with D unresolved. CDR3 length equals 14 residues. Germline-derived CDR1 and CDR2 are SGHRS and YFSETQ. The V end was cut by 4 bases, the J end by 1 base, with 11 bases between. CDR3 region: CASSPEEGNTEAFF. In DNA form, the CDR3 reads TGCGCCAGCAGCCCGGAGGAGGGGAACACTGAAGCTTTCTTT.